The sample holds one count of the clone carrying this T cell receptor beta chain. Its antigen is as yet unknown. V was cut by 0 bases and J by 5 bases, with 11 bases left in between. Looked up from germline, CDR1 is MNHEY and CDR2 is SVGAGI. CDR3 length equals 16 residues. PCR involved 60 Vbeta and 13 Jbeta primers. Data came from immunoSEQ multiplex PCR; TCRdb stores just in-frame clones and leaves some out. The repertoire has around 90,000 clones, under 75% of them found once; the top ten carry roughly 2%. This entry belongs to a study of cytomegalovirus exposure and HLA in healthy donors. The donors comprised healthy bone marrow donors. Regarding the study as a whole: Associated with cytomegalovirus, according to the listing, were some 180 TCR beta chains. According to reports, the classifier identified cytomegalovirus status with high specificity and sensitivity.

This sequence joins TRBV6-5 and TRBJ1-6, with D tentatively TRBD1 (6 bases). This clonotype originated in a human donor in good health. Sequencing input: PBMCs. The CDR3: CASSYSGALDNSPLHF. CDR3 DNA: TGTGCCAGCAGTTACTCGGGGGCTCTCGATAATTCACCCCTCCACTTT.